This paragraph covers one T cell receptor (beta chain) sequence. What it binds is unknown. A read error may account for a junction end that differs from germline. This sample is part of a study of PD-1 blockade in classical Hodgkin lymphoma. Study-wide results and limits: TCR diversity rose significantly by C4D1 in CD4+ but not CD8+ cells. Complete responders had baseline diversity similar to newly diagnosed patients. In newly diagnosed patients, baseline TCR diversity was reportedly below that of healthy donors.

Germline CDR1 MNHEY, CDR2 SVGAGI. CDR3 length equals 15 residues. Each of the patients experienced relapse following autologous stem cell transplantation, and their brentuximab vedotin exposure differed. Complete response, partial response or progressive disease constituted the best response categories observed. Measured with immunoSEQ multiplex PCR; TCRdb has only the in-frame clones, and not every one. The data contain about 100,000 clones, 75% to 90% of them singletons. This material consisted of peripheral blood mononuclear cells (PBMCs), taken before the second cycle of nivolumab. The chain uses TRBV6-5 and TRBJ1-6; D possibly corresponds to TRBD1 (5 bases). This TCR was sampled from a human donor with classical Hodgkin lymphoma. CDR3: CGTRGAFSYNSPLHF. The CDR3 DNA is TGCGGGACGAGAGGGGCCTTTTCCTATAATTCACCCCTCCACTTT.